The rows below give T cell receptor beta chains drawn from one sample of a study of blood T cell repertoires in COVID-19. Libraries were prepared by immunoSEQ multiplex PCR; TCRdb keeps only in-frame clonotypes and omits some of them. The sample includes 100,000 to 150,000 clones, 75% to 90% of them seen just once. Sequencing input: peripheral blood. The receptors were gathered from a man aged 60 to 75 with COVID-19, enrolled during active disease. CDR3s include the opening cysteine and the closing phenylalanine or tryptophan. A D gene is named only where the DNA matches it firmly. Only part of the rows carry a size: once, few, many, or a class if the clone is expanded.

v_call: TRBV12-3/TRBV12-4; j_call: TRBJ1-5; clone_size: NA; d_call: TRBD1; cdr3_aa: CASRPTGNQPQHF; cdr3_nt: TGTGCCAGCAGACCGACAGGGAATCAGCCCCAGCATTTT
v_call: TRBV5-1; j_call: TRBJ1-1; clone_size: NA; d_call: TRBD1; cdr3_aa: CASSNEGQHTEAFF; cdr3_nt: TGCGCCAGCAGCAACGAGGGACAGCACACTGAAGCTTTCTTT
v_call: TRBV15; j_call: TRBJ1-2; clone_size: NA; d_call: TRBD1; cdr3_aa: CATSREGKGQVHGYTF; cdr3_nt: TGTGCCACCAGCAGAGAGGGAAAGGGACAGGTTCATGGCTACACCTTC
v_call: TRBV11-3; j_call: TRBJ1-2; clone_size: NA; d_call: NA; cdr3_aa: CASSLAPRASIQYGYTF; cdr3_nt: TGTGCCAGCAGCTTAGCCCCCCGGGCTAGCATACAGTATGGCTACACCTTC
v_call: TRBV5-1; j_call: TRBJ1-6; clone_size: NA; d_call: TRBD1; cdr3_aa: CASSRDRGYNSPLHF; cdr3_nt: TGCGCCAGCAGCAGGGACAGGGGTTATAATTCACCCCTCCACTTT
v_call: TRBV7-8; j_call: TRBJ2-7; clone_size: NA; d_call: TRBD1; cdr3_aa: CASSLVARTGDNQKPYEQYF; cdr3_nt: TGTGCCAGCAGCTTAGTCGCGCGGACAGGAGATAACCAAAAACCCTACGAGCAGTACTTC
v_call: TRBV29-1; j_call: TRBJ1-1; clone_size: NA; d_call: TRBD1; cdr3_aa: CSVLDRGFAEAFF; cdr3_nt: TGCAGCGTTCTGGACAGGGGGTTTGCTGAAGCTTTCTTT
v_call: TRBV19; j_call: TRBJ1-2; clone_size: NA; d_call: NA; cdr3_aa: CASSVRDIRRGYTF; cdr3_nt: TGTGCCAGTAGTGTCCGGGACATCCGACGGGGCTACACCTTC
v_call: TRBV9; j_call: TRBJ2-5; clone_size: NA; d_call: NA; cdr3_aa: CASSVGQNQETQYF; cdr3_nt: TGTGCCAGCAGCGTAGGCCAGAACCAAGAGACCCAGTACTTC
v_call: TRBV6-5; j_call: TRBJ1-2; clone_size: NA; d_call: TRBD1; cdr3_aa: CASRLTGDNYGYTF; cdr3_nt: TGTGCCAGCCGATTGACAGGGGATAACTATGGCTACACCTTC
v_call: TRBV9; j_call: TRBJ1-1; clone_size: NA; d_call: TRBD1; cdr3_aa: CASNLLQGTTTEAFF; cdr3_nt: TGTGCCAGCAACCTACTACAGGGGACGACCACTGAAGCTTTCTTT
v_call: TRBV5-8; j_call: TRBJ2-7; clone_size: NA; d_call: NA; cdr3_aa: CASSLPTTDIYEQYF; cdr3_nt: TGTGCCAGCAGCTTGCCTACGACAGATATCTACGAGCAGTACTTC
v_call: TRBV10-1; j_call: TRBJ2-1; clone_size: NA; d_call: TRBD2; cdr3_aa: CASSSRGDPGNEQFF; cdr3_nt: TGCGCCAGCAGTTCTCGGGGGGATCCGGGGAATGAGCAGTTCTTC
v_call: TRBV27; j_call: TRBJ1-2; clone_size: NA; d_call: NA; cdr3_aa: CASSWVAGYGYTF; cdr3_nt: TGTGCCAGCAGTTGGGTCGCGGGGTATGGCTACACCTTC
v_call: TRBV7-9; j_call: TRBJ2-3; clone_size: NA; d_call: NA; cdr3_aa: CASSPRGTDTQYF; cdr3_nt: TGTGCCAGCAGCCCGCGTGGCACAGATACGCAGTATTTT
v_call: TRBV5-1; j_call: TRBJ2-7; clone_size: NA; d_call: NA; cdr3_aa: CASSLVTYEQYF; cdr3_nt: TGCGCCAGCAGCTTGGTTACCTACGAGCAGTACTTC
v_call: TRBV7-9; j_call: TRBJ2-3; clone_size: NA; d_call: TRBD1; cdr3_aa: CASRLGPTGGTDTQYF; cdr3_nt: TGTGCCAGCAGACTAGGACCCACAGGGGGCACAGATACGCAGTATTTT
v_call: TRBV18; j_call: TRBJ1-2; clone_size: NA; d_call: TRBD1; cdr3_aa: CASSEGGGYTF; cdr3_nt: TGTGCCAGCTCGGAAGGGGGCGGCTACACCTTC
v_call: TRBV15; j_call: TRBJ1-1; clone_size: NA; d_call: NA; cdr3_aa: CATSRGGRKNTEAFF; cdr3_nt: TGTGCCACCAGCAGGGGGGGACGGAAGAACACTGAAGCTTTCTTT
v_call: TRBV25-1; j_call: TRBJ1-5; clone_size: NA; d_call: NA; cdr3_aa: CASSGYRDQPQHF; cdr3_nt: TGTGCCAGCAGTGGGTACAGGGACCAGCCCCAGCATTTT
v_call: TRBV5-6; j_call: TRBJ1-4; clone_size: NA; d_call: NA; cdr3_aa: CASSRTGSSNEKLFF; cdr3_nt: TGTGCCAGCAGCAGAACAGGGAGCTCTAATGAAAAACTGTTTTTT
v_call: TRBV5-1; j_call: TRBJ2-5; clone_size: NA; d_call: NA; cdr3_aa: CASSLEGLGETQYF; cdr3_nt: TGCGCCAGCAGCTTGGAGGGGTTAGGAGAGACCCAGTACTTC
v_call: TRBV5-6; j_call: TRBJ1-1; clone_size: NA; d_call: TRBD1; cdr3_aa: CASSPHRDRDYTEAFF; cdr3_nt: TGTGCCAGCAGCCCCCACCGGGACAGGGACTACACTGAAGCTTTCTTT
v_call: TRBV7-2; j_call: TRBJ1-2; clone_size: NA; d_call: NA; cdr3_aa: CASSSAGLMGLYGYTF; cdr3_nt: TGTGCCAGCAGCTCCGCGGGGCTCATGGGACTCTATGGCTACACCTTC
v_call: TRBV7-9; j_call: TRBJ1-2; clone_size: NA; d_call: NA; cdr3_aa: CASSLAVSGTFGYTF; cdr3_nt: TGTGCCAGCAGCTTAGCTGTGTCTGGGACTTTTGGCTACACCTTC
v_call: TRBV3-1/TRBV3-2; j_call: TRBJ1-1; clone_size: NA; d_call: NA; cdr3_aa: CASSPEFGRNTEAFF; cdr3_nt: TGTGCCAGCAGCCCTGAATTTGGTAGGAACACTGAAGCTTTCTTT
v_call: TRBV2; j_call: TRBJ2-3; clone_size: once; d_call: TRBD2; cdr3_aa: CASRVSGGTDTQYF; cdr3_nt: TGTGCCAGCAGAGTTAGCGGGGGCACAGATACGCAGTATTTT
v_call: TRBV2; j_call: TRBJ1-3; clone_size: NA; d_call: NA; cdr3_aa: CASIKDSAFSGNTIYF; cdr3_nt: TGTGCCAGCATCAAGGACAGCGCTTTCTCTGGAAACACCATATATTTT
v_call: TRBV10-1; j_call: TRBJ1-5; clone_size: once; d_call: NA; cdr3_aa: CASSFRGDYSNQPQHF; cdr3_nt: TGCGCCAGCAGTTTCAGGGGCGATTATAGCAATCAGCCCCAGCATTTT
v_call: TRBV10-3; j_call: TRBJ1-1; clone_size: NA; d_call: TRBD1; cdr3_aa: CAIRPGQGNTEAFF; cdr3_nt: TGTGCCATCAGGCCCGGACAGGGCAACACTGAAGCTTTCTTT
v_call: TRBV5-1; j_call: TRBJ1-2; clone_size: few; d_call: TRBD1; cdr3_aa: CASSRGGQVDGYTF; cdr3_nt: TGCGCCAGCAGCCGTGGGGGACAGGTAGATGGCTACACCTTC
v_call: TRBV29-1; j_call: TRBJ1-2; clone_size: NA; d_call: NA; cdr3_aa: CSVEYSDYGYTF; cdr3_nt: TGCAGCGTTGAGTACAGTGATTATGGCTACACCTTC
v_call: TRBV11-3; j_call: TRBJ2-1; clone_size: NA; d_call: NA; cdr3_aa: CASSLGGHGYNEQFF; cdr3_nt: TGTGCCAGCAGCTTAGGGGGACACGGGTACAATGAGCAGTTCTTC
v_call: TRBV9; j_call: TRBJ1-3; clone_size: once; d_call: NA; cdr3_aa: CASSSGRAGNTIYF; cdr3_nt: TGTGCCAGCAGCTCGGGAAGGGCTGGAAACACCATATATTTT
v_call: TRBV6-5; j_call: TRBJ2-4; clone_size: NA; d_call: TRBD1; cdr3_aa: CASSYLSVDRGNIQYF; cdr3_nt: TGTGCCAGCAGTTACTTGTCGGTTGACAGGGGGAACATTCAGTACTTC
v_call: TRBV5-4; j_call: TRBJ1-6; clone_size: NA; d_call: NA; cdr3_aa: CASSSPLEGPNSPLHF; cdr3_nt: TGTGCCAGCAGCTCACCCCTGGAGGGACCTAATTCACCCCTCCACTTT
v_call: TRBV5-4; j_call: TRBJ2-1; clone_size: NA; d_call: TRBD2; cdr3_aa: CASSLGGGAYNEQFF; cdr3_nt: TGTGCCAGCAGCTTAGGCGGGGGGGCCTACAATGAGCAGTTCTTC
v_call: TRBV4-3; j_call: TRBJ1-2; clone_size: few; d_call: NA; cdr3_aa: CASSQDRSGYGYTF; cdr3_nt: TGCGCCAGCAGCCAAGATCGGTCTGGCTATGGCTACACCTTC
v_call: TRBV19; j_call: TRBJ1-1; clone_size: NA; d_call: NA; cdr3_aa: CASTRGSWNTEAFF; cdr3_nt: TGTGCCAGTACCCGGGGAAGTTGGAACACTGAAGCTTTCTTT
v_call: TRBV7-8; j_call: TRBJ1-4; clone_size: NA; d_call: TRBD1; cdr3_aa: CASSLGDRAEEKLFF; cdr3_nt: TGTGCCAGCAGCTTAGGCGACAGGGCGGAAGAAAAACTGTTTTTT
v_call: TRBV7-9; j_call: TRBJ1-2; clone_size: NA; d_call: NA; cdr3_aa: CASSLDPGNYGYTF; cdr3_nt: TGTGCCAGCAGCTTAGACCCAGGGAACTATGGCTACACCTTC
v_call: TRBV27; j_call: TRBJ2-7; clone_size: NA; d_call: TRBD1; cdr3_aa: CASSRQGILYEQYF; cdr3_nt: TGTGCCAGCAGTCGACAGGGGATTTTGTACGAGCAGTACTTC
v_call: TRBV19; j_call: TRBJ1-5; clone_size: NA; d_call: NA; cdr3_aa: CASSIRGSNQPQHF; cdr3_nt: TGTGCCAGTAGTATCAGAGGTAGCAATCAGCCCCAGCATTTT
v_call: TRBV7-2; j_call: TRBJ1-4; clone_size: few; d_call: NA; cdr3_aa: CASSTWRGVANEKLFF; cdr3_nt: TGTGCCAGCAGCACATGGAGGGGAGTTGCTAATGAAAAACTGTTTTTT
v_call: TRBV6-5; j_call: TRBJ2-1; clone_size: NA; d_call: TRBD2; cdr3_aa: CASSLAGGYNEQFF; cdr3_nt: TGTGCCAGCAGCCTAGCGGGGGGCTACAATGAGCAGTTCTTC
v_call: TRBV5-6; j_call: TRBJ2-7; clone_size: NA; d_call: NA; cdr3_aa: CASSLGHLSSYEQYF; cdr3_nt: TGTGCCAGCAGCCTCGGACACTTAAGCTCCTACGAGCAGTACTTC
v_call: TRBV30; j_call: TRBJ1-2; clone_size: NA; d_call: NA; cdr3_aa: CAWSVQYGYTF; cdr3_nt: TGTGCCTGGAGTGTACAGTATGGCTACACCTTC
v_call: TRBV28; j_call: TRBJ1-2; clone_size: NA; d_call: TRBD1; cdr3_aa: CASRTGEGGYTF; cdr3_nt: TGTGCCAGCAGGACAGGGGAGGGTGGCTACACCTTC
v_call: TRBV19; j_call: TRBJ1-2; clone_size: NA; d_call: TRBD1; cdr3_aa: CASRLRGGGWNYGYTF; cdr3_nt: TGTGCCAGTAGGCTACGAGGGGGCGGCTGGAACTATGGCTACACCTTC
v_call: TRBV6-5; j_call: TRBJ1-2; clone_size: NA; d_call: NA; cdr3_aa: CASSYRHFNYGYTF; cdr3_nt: TGTGCCAGCAGTTACCGACATTTTAACTATGGCTACACCTTC
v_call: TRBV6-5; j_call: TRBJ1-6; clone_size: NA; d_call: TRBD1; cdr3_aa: CASRAGTDYSPLHF; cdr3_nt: TGTGCCAGCAGAGCCGGGACAGACTATTCACCCCTCCACTTT
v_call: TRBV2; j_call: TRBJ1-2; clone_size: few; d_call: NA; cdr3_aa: CASRPTGLADWGYTF; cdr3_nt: TGTGCCAGCAGACCTACGGGACTTGCCGATTGGGGCTACACCTTC
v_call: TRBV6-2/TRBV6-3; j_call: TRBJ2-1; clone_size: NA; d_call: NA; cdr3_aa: CASSYFSRSSYNEQFF; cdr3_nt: TGTGCCAGCAGTTATTTTTCGCGGAGCTCCTACAATGAGCAGTTCTTC
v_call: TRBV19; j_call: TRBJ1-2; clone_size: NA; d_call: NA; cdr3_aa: CASSKRGFYGYTF; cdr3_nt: TGTGCCAGTAGTAAAAGGGGTTTCTATGGCTACACCTTC
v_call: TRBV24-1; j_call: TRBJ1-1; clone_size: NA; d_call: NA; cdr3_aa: CATSDWSTEAFF; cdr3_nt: TGTGCCACCAGTGATTGGAGCACTGAAGCTTTCTTT
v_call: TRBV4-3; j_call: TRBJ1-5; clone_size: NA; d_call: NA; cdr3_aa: CASSQDYGQRSQPQHF; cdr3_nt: TGCGCCAGCAGCCAAGATTATGGACAGAGGAGTCAGCCCCAGCATTTT
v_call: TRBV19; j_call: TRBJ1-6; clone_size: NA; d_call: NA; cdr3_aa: CASSPDTNSPLHF; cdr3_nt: TGTGCCAGTAGCCCAGACACGAATTCACCCCTCCACTTT
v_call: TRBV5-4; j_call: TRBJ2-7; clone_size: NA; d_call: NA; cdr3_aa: CASSPSVEGARYGQYF; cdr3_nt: TGTGCCAGCAGCCCTTCGGTGGAGGGGGCACGTTACGGGCAGTACTTC
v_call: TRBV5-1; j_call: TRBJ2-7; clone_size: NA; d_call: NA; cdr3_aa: CASSLASLASYEQYF; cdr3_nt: TGCGCCAGCAGCTTGGCGTCGTTGGCCTCCTACGAGCAGTACTTC
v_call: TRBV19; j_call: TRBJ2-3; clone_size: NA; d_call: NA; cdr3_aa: CASSPQRSGTDTQYF; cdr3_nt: TGTGCCAGTAGTCCCCAGCGGTCCGGCACAGATACGCAGTATTTT